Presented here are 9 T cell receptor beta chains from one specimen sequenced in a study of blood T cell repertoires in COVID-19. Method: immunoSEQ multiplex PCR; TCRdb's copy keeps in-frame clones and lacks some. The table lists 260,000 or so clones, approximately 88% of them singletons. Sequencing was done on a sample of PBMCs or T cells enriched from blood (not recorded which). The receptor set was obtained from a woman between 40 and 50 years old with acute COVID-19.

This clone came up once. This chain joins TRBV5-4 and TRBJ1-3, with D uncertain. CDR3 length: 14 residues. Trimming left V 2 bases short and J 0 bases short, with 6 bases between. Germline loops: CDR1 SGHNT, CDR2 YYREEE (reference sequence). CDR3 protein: CASSFSASGNTIYF. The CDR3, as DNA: TGTGCCAGCAGCTTTAGTGCCTCTGGAAACACCATATATTTT.

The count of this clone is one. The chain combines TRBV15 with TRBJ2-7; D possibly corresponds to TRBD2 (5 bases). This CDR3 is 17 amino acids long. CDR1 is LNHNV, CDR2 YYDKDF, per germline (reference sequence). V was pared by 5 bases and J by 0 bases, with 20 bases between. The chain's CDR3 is CATSYEPSGVFSYEQYF. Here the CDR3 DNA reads TGTGCCACCAGCTATGAACCGAGCGGTGTATTCTCCTACGAGCAGTACTTC.

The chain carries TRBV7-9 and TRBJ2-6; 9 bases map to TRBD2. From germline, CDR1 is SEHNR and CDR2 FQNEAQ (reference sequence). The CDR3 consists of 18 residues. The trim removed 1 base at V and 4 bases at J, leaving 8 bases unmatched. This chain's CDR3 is CASSLEGGRAAGANVLTF. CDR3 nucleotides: TGTGCCAGCAGCTTAGAAGGCGGGAGGGCCGCCGGGGCCAACGTCCTGACTTTC.

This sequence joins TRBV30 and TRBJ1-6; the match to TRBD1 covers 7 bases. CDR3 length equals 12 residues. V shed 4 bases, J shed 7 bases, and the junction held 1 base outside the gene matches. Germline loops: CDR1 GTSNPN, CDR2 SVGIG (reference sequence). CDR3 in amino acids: CAWTGGNSPLHF. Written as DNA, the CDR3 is TGTGCCTGGACAGGGGGGAATTCACCCCTCCACTTT.

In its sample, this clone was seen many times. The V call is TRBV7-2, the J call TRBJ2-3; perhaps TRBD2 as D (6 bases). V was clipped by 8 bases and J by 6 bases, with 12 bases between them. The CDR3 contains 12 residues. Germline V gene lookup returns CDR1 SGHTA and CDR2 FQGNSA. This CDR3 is CASVGSVDTQYF. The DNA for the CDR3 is TGTGCCAGCGTCGGGAGTGTTGATACGCAGTATTTT. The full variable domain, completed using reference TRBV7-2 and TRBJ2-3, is GAGVSQSPSNKVTEKGKDVELRCDPISGHTALYWYRQSLGQGLEFLIYFQGNSAPDKSGLPSDRFSAERTGGSVSTLTIQRTQQEDSAVYLCASVGSVDTQYFGPGTRLTVL.

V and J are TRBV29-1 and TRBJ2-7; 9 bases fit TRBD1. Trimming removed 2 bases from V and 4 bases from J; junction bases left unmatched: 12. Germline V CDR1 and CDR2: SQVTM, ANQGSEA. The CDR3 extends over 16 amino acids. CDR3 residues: CSVEIGEGQGRYEQYF. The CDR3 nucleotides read TGCAGCGTTGAAATCGGGGAGGGACAGGGCCGATACGAGCAGTACTTC.

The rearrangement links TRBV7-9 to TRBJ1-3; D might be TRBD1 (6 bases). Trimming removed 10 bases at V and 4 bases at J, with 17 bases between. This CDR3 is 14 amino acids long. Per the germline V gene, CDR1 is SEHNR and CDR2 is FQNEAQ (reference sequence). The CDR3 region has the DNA TGTGCCACCTATTCAGGGGCGCGAGGAAACACCATATATTTT. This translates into CATYSGARGNTIYF.

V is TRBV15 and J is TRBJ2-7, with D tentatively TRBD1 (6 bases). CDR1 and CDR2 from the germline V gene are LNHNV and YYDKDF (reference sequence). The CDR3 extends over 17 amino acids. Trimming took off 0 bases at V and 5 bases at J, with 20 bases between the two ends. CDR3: CATSRDSGTNLVHEQYV. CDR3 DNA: TGTGCCACCAGCAGAGATTCCGGGACAAACCTCGTCCACGAGCAGTACGTC.

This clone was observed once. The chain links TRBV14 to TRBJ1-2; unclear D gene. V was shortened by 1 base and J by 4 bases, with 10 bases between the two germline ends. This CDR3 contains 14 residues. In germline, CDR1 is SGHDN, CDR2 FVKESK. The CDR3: CASSQVSSSYGYTF. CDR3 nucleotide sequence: TGTGCCAGCAGCCAAGTCAGTTCCAGCTATGGCTACACCTTC. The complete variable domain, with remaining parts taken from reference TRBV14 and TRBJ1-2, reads EAGVTQFPSHSVIEKGQTVTLRCDPISGHDNLYWYRRVMGKEIKFLLHFVKESKQDESGMPNNRFLAERTGGTYSTLKVQPAELEDSGVYFCASSQVSSSYGYTFGSGTRLTVV.